This TCR beta chain was captured in a study of radiation and T cells in renal cell carcinoma. Germline trimming cut 3 bases from V and 6 bases from J; bases unmatched to any gene: 11. Per the germline V gene, CDR1 is SGHRS and CDR2 is YFSETQ. The CDR3 has 15 amino acids. This clone has only a few counts. No antigen is known for it. Using immunoSEQ multiplex PCR, the repertoire was profiled, and TCRdb retains in-frame clones only, with some absent. The table includes around 15,000 clones, roughly 60% detected once. The treatment was: treatment-naive control, cytoreductive nephrectomy. Control tumors came from treatment-naive patients without prior radiation. Control tumors came from a handful of females and fewer than twelve males, aged 40 to 82. General study points: Dominant CDR3 motifs were more common in irradiated tumors than controls.

The chain has TRBV5-1 and TRBJ2-7, with 8 bases that match TRBD1. This material consisted of tumor tissue, taken from a patient whose treatment was nephrectomy without radiotherapy. The clonotype was recovered from a man in his forties with renal cell carcinoma. The chain's CDR3 is CASSSSRDRFGEQYF. CDR3 DNA: TGCGCCAGCAGCTCCTCCCGGGACAGGTTCGGCGAGCAGTACTTC. Variable domain in full (rest from reference TRBV5-1 and TRBJ2-7): KAGVTQTPRYLIKTRGQQVTLSCSPISGHRSVSWYQQTPGQGLQFLFEYFSETQRNKGNFPGRFSGRQFSNSRSEMNVSTLELGDSALYLCASSSSRDRFGEQYFGPGTRLTVT.